This T cell receptor (beta chain) was identified during a study of blood T cell repertoires in COVID-19. Looking at the study overall: The United States, Italy and Spain supplied acute and convalescent COVID-19 samples. PBMCs, B-cell-depleted T cells, or T cells were the source of the cDNA or gDNA that made up the material.

V gave up 8 bases and J gave up 4 bases, with 9 bases separating them. The CDR3 runs 12 residues. Enrolment of Seattle patients took place during active infection, and they were followed longitudinally. Original data processing: Estimation of nucleated cell counts was performed using reference gene primer amplification. Sequenced by immunoSEQ multiplex PCR; TCRdb stores in-frame clones only, minus some. V and J calls and clone size are given by that table; D and trimming were obtained from the DNA. The profile covers under 400,000 clones, with 70% to 90% appearing a single time and more than 9% taken by the ten largest.

This sequence joins TRBV12-3 or TRBV12-4 and TRBJ2-1; D remains unclear. Sequenced input: peripheral blood. This TCR was recovered from a woman between 25 and 40 years old with COVID-19, enrolled during active disease. CDR3 in amino acids: CASRSTYNEQFF. The DNA of the CDR3 is TGTGCCAGCCGTTCGACTTACAATGAGCAGTTCTTC.